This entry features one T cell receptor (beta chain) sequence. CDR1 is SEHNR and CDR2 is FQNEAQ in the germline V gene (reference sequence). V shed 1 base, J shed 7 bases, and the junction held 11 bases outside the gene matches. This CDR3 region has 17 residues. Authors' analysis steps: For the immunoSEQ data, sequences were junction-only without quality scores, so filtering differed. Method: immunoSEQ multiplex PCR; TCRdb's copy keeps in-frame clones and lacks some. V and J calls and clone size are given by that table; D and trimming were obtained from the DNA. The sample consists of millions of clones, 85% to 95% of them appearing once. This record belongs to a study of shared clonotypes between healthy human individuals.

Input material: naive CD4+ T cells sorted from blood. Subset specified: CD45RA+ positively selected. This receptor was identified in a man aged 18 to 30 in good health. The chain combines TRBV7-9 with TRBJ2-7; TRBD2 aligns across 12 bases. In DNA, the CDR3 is TGTGCCAGCAGCTTAGTAGGACTAGCGGGGCTGGCGGGGGAGCAGTACTTC. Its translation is CASSLVGLAGLAGEQYF.